This T cell receptor beta chain was obtained from a study of cytomegalovirus exposure and HLA in healthy donors. Profiled with immunoSEQ multiplex PCR; TCRdb holds only in-frame clones, not every one. The sample has approximately 60,000 clones, 75% to 95% seen once. The CDR3 has 16 amino acids. General study findings and limits: Usually a TCR sequence was rare, but some public TCRs were found in many donors. Under in vitro conditions, a few CMV-associated chains were confirmed as specific for CMV antigens. Among TCR beta chains, those listed as cytomegalovirus-associated numbered approximately 150.

With regard to this clone: The antigen is unknown.

The source material was PBMCs. This sequence originates from a man aged 18 to 29 in good health and CMV-seronegative. This rearrangement joins TRBV21-1 to TRBJ2-7; TRBD2, as called in the table, went unchecked against the DNA. TRBV21-1 is a pseudogene locus. The CDR3 DNA reads as TGTGCCAGCAGCAATTGTACGGGAGGCCCGTCCTACGAGCAGTACTTC. It specifies CASSNCTGGPSYEQYF.